Below, 21 T cell receptor beta chains from the same sample are listed, as sequenced in a study of blood T cell repertoires in COVID-19. Only in-frame clones appear in the TCRdb table, and some are missing; sequencing was by immunoSEQ multiplex PCR. The repertoire includes under 250,000 clones, 80% to 95% of them detected once, and about 0.8% sits in the top ten. The sample was peripheral blood. Receptors originate from a man aged 25-40 years with COVID-19, enrolled during active disease.

The rearrangement uses TRBV12-5 and TRBJ2-7, with D unresolved. Germline V gene lookup returns CDR1 LGHNT and CDR2 FRNRAP. The CDR3 contains 11 residues. V was trimmed by 7 bases and J by 2 bases, leaving 6 bases between them. In DNA form, the CDR3 reads TGTGCTAGTGCCTTAACCTACGAGCAGTACTTC. It is translated as CASALTYEQYF.

The chain couples TRBV9 to TRBJ2-1; 12 positions match TRBD2. J was trimmed by 8 bases and V by 0 bases; bases with no gene match: 15. CDR1 and CDR2 (germline): SGDLS, YYNGEE. This CDR3 is built from 19 residues. DNA for the CDR3: TGTGCCAGCAGCGTAGCCTCACGGGGCCCTAGCGGGGGGGCCCATGAGCAGTTCTTC. The encoded protein is CASSVASRGPSGGAHEQFF.

The J gene is TRBJ2-6, the V gene TRBV19; no firm D call. CDR1 is LNHDA, CDR2 SQIVND, per germline (reference sequence). The CDR3 covers 15 residues. V gave up 4 bases and J gave up 2 bases, with 9 bases separating them. This CDR3 reads CASSRQAAGANVLTF. The CDR3 region has the DNA TGTGCCAGTAGTAGGCAGGCAGCTGGGGCCAACGTCCTGACTTTC.

CDR3 loop: CASSPRDTEGYTF. The CDR3 coding sequence is TGTGCCAGCTCACCCCGGGACACGGAGGGCTACACCTTC. The rearrangement joins TRBV18 to TRBJ1-2; D is possibly TRBD1 (6 bases). The germline CDR1 and CDR2 sequences are KGHSH and LQKENI. CDR3 length: 13 amino acids. The V and J ends lost 3 bases and 8 bases respectively, with 13 bases between them.

The chain's CDR3 is CASRRWSSGASTDTQYF. The CDR3 DNA reads TGTGCCAGCAGGAGGTGGTCTAGCGGGGCGAGCACAGATACGCAGTATTTT. The chain joins TRBV2 to TRBJ2-3, with TRBD2 matching over 9 bases. Trimming at V came to 6 bases and at J to 0 bases, leaving 10 bases not matched to a gene. This CDR3 comprises 17 residues. Germline CDR1 SNHLY, CDR2 FYNNEI.

In its sample, this clone was seen once. The chain combines TRBV29-1 with TRBJ2-7; 8 bases line up with TRBD2. The CDR3 sequence is 12 residues long. Looked up from germline, CDR1 is SQVTM and CDR2 is ANQGSEA. Trimming cost V 4 bases and J 7 bases; bases outside gene matches: 6. DNA for the CDR3: TGCAGCGTTGCGGTCAGCGGGGGTGAGCAGTACTTC. It specifies CSVAVSGGEQYF.

The genes are TRBV5-1 and TRBJ1-2; D remains unclear. The CDR3 spans 16 residues. V was pared by 0 bases and J by 2 bases, with 14 bases between. The germline gives CDR1 SGHRS, CDR2 YFSETQ. The CDR3 DNA reads TGCGCCAGCAGCTTGGAGATCCAGGCTTTAAACTATGGCTACACCTTC. Translated: CASSLEIQALNYGYTF.

This clone was seen a few times. The J gene is TRBJ1-1, the V gene TRBV6-5; D may be TRBD1 (5 bases). This CDR3 has 14 residues. CDR1 and CDR2 (germline): MNHEY, SVGAGI. Between the trimmed V and J ends, which lost 7 bases and 0 bases, there was a span of 12 bases. For the CDR3, the DNA is TGTGCCAGCATCGGGGGTGTTATGAACACTGAAGCTTTCTTT. Protein: CASIGGVMNTEAFF.

V gene TRBV19 combines with J gene TRBJ1-1; D not resolved. V was cut by 6 bases and J by 0 bases, with 8 bases left in between. The CDR3 is 13 residues long. Germline V CDR1 and CDR2: LNHDA, SQIVND (reference sequence). The CDR3: CASSVQLNTEAFF. Here the CDR3 DNA reads TGTGCCAGTAGCGTACAGTTGAACACTGAAGCTTTCTTT.

V usage is TRBV7-3 and J usage is TRBJ2-1; D is ambiguous. Deletions cut 5 bases from V and 0 bases from J, with 11 bases between. This CDR3 comprises 15 residues. The germline gives CDR1 SGHTA, CDR2 FQGTGA. The CDR3 DNA reads as TGTGCCAGCAGCCCCCTCGTGAGCTCCTACAATGAGCAGTTCTTC. This sequence encodes CASSPLVSSYNEQFF.

The chain is built from TRBV9 and TRBJ2-7; 8 bases are a match to TRBD1. Unmatched junction bases numbered 3, after V lost 3 bases and J lost 7 bases. The CDR3 sequence is 12 residues long. Germline V gene lookup returns CDR1 SGDLS and CDR2 YYNGEE. CDR3 loop: CASSAGQDEQYF. CDR3 in DNA: TGTGCCAGCAGCGCGGGACAGGATGAGCAGTACTTC.

The chain carries TRBV23-1 and TRBJ1-5, with 8 bases lining up with TRBD1. TRBV23-1 carries the ORF label, with uncertain function. The CDR3 has 15 residues. J gave up 4 bases and V 1 base, and 3 bases lay outside the gene matches. CDR3 bases: TGCGCCAGCAGTCAATTCGGGGACAGGAATCAGCCCCAGCATTTT. It translates to CASSQFGDRNQPQHF.

The chain links TRBV12-3 or TRBV12-4 to TRBJ1-2; D gene ambiguous. V lost 1 base, J lost 6 bases, and 6 bases lay in between. The CDR3 is made up of 12 amino acids. The CDR3 sequence: CASSLVSHGYTF. CDR3 nucleotide sequence: TGTGCCAGCAGTTTAGTCAGTCATGGCTACACCTTC.

The chain's CDR3 is CASSGDPGIYF. In nucleotides, the CDR3 is TGTGCCAGCAGTGGCGATCCAGGCATATATTTT. The chain is built from TRBV25-1 and TRBJ1-3, with D uncertain. The germline CDR1 and CDR2 sequences are MGHDK and SYGVNS. V was clipped by 4 bases and J by 12 bases, with 10 bases between them. The CDR3 consists of 11 residues. The whole variable domain, remainder taken from reference TRBV25-1 and TRBJ1-3, is EADIYQTPRYLVIGTGKKITLECSQTMGHDKMYWYQQDPGMELHLIHYSYGVNSTEKGDLSSESTVSRIRTEHFPLTLESARPSHTSQYLCASSGDPGIYFGEGSWLTVV.

The J gene is TRBJ2-3, the V gene TRBV11-3; TRBD1 aligns across 10 bases. Germline-derived CDR1 and CDR2 are SGHNT and YENEEA. The V and J ends lost 5 bases and 3 bases, in that order; junction bases with no gene match: 8. The CDR3 runs to 16 residues. CDR3 in DNA: TGTGCCAGCAGCGTGGCTCCGGGACAGGGGACAGATACGCAGTATTTT. Its translation: CASSVAPGQGTDTQYF.

The chain links TRBV24-1 to TRBJ2-3, with D unclear. The V end was cut by 6 bases, the J end by 0 bases, with 9 bases between. Germline CDR1 KGHDR, CDR2 SFDVKD. This CDR3 is 14 amino acids long. CDR3 protein: CATSRSGSTDTQYF. The CDR3 DNA reads as TGTGCCACCAGTCGTTCCGGGAGCACAGATACGCAGTATTTT.

The CDR3 spells CASSHLDRSGGYTF. CDR3 sequence (DNA): TGTGCCAGCAGCCACCTCGACAGGAGTGGTGGCTACACCTTC. The chain links TRBV7-9 to TRBJ1-2; D is perhaps TRBD1 (6 bases). Trimming cost V 5 bases and J 7 bases, with 17 bases left between them. CDR1 is SEHNR and CDR2 is FQNEAQ in the germline V gene (reference sequence). CDR3 length: 14 residues.

This clone was detected once. The chain has TRBV3-1 (or the pseudogene TRBV3-2) and TRBJ2-6; D is uncertain. V lost 0 bases to trimming and J lost 0 bases, with 9 bases between them. In germline, CDR1 is LGHDT, CDR2 YNNKEL (reference sequence). This CDR3 has 17 amino acids. The CDR3: CASSQEKEFSGANVLTF. The CDR3 bases are TGTGCCAGCAGCCAAGAAAAGGAGTTCTCTGGGGCCAACGTCCTGACTTTC.

V usage is TRBV25-1 and J usage is TRBJ1-5; D ambiguous. V gave up 1 base and J gave up 0 bases, with 10 bases separating them. Germline values: CDR1 MGHDK, CDR2 SYGVNS. This CDR3 region has 16 residues. Here the CDR3 reads CASSEFGLYSNQPQHF. As DNA, the CDR3 is TGTGCCAGCAGTGAATTTGGGCTTTATAGCAATCAGCCCCAGCATTTT.

This clone has a single count. The chain carries TRBV3-1 (or the pseudogene TRBV3-2) and TRBJ2-7; TRBD1 aligns across 10 bases. With 5 bases clipped from V and 5 bases from J, the junction kept 6 bases outside the gene matches. Germline values: CDR1 LGHDT, CDR2 YNNKEL (reference sequence). This CDR3 is 14 amino acids long. This chain's CDR3 is CASSSRQGANEQYF. The CDR3 nucleotides are TGTGCCAGCAGCAGCCGACAGGGGGCAAACGAGCAGTACTTC.

The table lists this clone with a few counts. The rearrangement uses TRBV7-3 and TRBJ1-6; 8 bases fit TRBD1. CDR1 is SGHTA, CDR2 FQGTGA, per germline. V shed 6 bases and J 0 bases; nucleotides not matched to a gene: 10. The CDR3 is 18 residues long. The CDR3 region has the DNA TGTGCCAGCAGTTGGGGACAGGAGGCCGTCTCCTATAATTCACCCCTCCACTTT. It codes for CASSWGQEAVSYNSPLHF.